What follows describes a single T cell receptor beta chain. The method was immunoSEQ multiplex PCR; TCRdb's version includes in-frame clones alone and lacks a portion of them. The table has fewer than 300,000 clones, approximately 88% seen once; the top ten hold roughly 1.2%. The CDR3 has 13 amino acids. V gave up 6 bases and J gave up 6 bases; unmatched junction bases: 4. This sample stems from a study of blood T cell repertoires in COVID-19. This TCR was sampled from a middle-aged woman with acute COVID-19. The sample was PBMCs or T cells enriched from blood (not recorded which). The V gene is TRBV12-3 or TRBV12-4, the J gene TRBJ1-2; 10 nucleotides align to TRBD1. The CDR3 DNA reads TGTGCCAGCAGGAGGACAGGGGGTGATGGCTACACCTTC. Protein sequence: CASRRTGGDGYTF.